The source of this T cell receptor beta chain is a study of cytomegalovirus exposure and HLA in healthy donors (dated by TCRdb to about 2017). For the wider study: According to a later analysis, the 110 or so validation repertoires were produced on the same platform as the 700 or so repertoires of the first cohort. The study was designed to test whether signatures of past pathogen exposure could be identified by cataloging public T cell receptors. In addition to the first cohort of approximately 650 subjects, a separate validation cohort of around 110 different subjects was used. High-throughput TCR immunosequencing, statistical association of individual TCRs with disease status, and machine learning were combined to predict cytomegalovirus infection status.

Beyond this particular receptor, the publication reports: In vitro tests confirmed that a few of the cytomegalovirus-associated TCR beta chains recognize cytomegalovirus antigens. In a later analysis, TCRs clustered in the first cohort were found to also tend to co-occur in the roughly 110 validation repertoires, with roughly 93% of cluster scores above 0. The authors suggested that the approach could potentially be generalized to other disease states and immunological phenotypes. The validation cohort had no HLA typing available for a later analysis, so co-occurrence within that cohort was assessed over all 110 or so repertoires. Cytomegalovirus status was reported to be diagnosed by the classifier with high specificity and sensitivity in both the original and validation cohorts. The study gave a list of 150 to 200 TCR beta chains associated with cytomegalovirus. Most TCR sequences were observed very rarely across donors, whereas some public TCRs were present in many individuals.

The library was made by the immunoSEQ multiplex PCR assay. The authors' analysis ran thus. A statistical classification framework was developed to diagnose cytomegalovirus status using the catalog of TCR beta chain sequences. The source is immuneACCESS, and TCRdb retained only in-frame sequences with V and J called. Part of the clones is not carried over; for the studies checked, unresolved V genes explain less than half of this, and the remainder is unexplained. V and J calls and clone size come straight from that table; D and trimming were deduced from the DNA. The sample table holds over 200,000 clones, of which around 87% were seen once. Together, the top ten hold approximately 2% of the sample. Donors formed part of the validation cohort, which comprised 95 to 150 subjects and was distinct from the first cohort of some 700 subjects. Reading from cysteine to phenylalanine, the CDR3 counts 16 amino acids. The kept DNA is CDR3 alone, 48 bases in frame from the first base. The germline V gene encodes CDR1 MNHEY and CDR2 SMNVEV (reference sequence). V is pared back by 3 bases and J by 2 bases, with 13 bases lying between the germline termini.

A word on this clone: Its antigen is not yet known. Base qualities are missing; no much larger clone stands one base away.

The source material was PBMCs. The V and J segments used are TRBV27 and TRBJ2-2; perhaps TRBD2 is the D gene, with 5 bases matching. The receptor's source is a woman aged 18-29 years in good health and CMV-seropositive. The sequenced DNA: TGTGCCAGCAGTTTCTCCTCGGGGTCAAACACCGGGGAGCTGTTTTTT. This translates into CASSFSSGSNTGELFF.